This is a list of T cell receptor beta chains from one sample in a study of breast tumors, draining lymph nodes, adjacent tissues. TCRdb re-derived calls from the multiplex PCR reads in MiXCR, one entry per CDR3 protein. This table holds tens of thousands of distinct CDR3 sequences, 23% found once. Sequencing input: breast tumor tissue. These receptors were collected from a female donor with breast cancer. Some clones in this sample may be carry-over from other donors' samples. Each CDR3 is given with its conserved first and last residue.

>TRBV28|TRBJ1-2
CASSLPQGTNYGYTF
>TRBV6-1|TRBJ2-4
CASSEVPGGAKNIQYF
>TRBV2|TRBJ2-7
CASSEGSYEQYF
>TRBV28|TRBJ1-6
CASRDNDNSPLHF
>TRBV5-5|TRBJ2-3
CVSEIRTDTQYF
>TRBV19|TRBJ2-2
CASSYRGQGELFF
>TRBV4-1|TRBJ1-4
CASSQGREEKLFF
>TRBV5-4|TRBJ2-3
CASSLAGGADTQYF
>TRBV18|TRBJ1-6
CASSTQGGDSPLHF
>TRBV20-1|TRBJ1-2
CSASAGREVGGYTF
>TRBV18|TRBJ1-3
CASSPLTPGASGNTIYF
>TRBV24-1|TRBJ2-3
CATSALGGSERSEGTQYF
>TRBV6-5|TRBJ1-4
CASGKLFF
>TRBV27|TRBJ1-6
CASSLLWVKGSYNSPLHF
>TRBV7-6|TRBJ1-2
CASSPGQGYGYTF
>TRBV2|TRBJ2-3
CASRGTGAIDTQYF
>TRBV10-3|TRBJ2-3
CATSPNGPGGTDTQYF
>TRBV20-1|TRBJ2-5
CSARGRPGPHRETQYF
>TRBV7-9|TRBJ2-3
CASSSRMTYSGYNTQYF
>TRBV28|TRBJ1-2
CASSLYGTESLYGYTF
>TRBV12-3/TRBV12-4|TRBJ1-5
CASSQGQRDQPQHF
>TRBV19|TRBJ2-3
CASSTQGFKDTQYF
>TRBV4-1|TRBJ2-1
CASSTLGLSFYNEQFF
>TRBV7-8|TRBJ1-6
CASSLARTPFNSPLHF
>TRBV9|TRBJ2-7
CASSATGTDHYEQYF
>TRBV6-1|TRBJ1-4
CAGHPNEKLFF
>TRBV7-2|TRBJ2-7
CASTKDSSSPYEQYF
>TRBV19|TRBJ2-2
CASRPAGTENTGELFF
>TRBV30|TRBJ1-6
CAAGQKTTYYSPLHF
>TRBV5-1|TRBJ2-1
CASSFSGTGANEQFF
>TRBV2|TRBJ2-2
CASSGAGRRGQDVPGTGELFF
>TRBV12-3/TRBV12-4|TRBJ1-6
CASSLRGSYNSPLHF
>TRBV6-1|TRBJ1-4
CASSTAGGGPKLFF
>TRBV5-1|TRBJ2-5
CASSLNRGQETQYF
>TRBV18|TRBJ1-4
CASSPRDRGEKLFF
>TRBV5-1|TRBJ2-2
CASSLEGAGLNTGELFF
>TRBV19|TRBJ2-1
CASSIAAGGNNEQFF
>TRBV11-3|TRBJ2-7
CASSPRDSAGEQYF
>TRBV9|TRBJ2-1
CASSVGTGWSHNEQFF
>TRBV7-3|TRBJ2-3
CASSLKPTSDTQYF
>TRBV7-3|TRBJ1-4
CASSSKARRENEKLFF
>TRBV5-1|TRBJ2-1
CASSFALQQVLNEQFF
>TRBV18|TRBJ2-3
CASSRIENIDTQYF
>TRBV6-5|TRBJ2-2
CASSTPLGGGPTGELFF
>TRBV5-1|TRBJ2-2
CASSLIAGFWINTGELFF
>TRBV5-1|TRBJ1-3
CASSTGTANSGNTIYF
>TRBV6-5|TRBJ2-5
CASSYVAGGGETQYF
>TRBV5-1|TRBJ2-3
CADSPEDLSYTDTQYF
>TRBV30|TRBJ2-1
CAWSTISYNEQFF
>TRBV12-3/TRBV12-4|TRBJ1-6
CASSLGGYSPLHF
>TRBV6-5|TRBJ1-2
CASREGAPVYGHTF
>TRBV20-1|TRBJ2-5
CSARTSGGLETQYF
>TRBV5-1|TRBJ2-1
CASSLGGNRNEQFF
>TRBV6-5|TRBJ2-3
CASKKGTFTDTQYF
>TRBV2|TRBJ1-5
CASTRSSNQPQHF
>TRBV30|TRBJ2-1
CAWSSLAGGQENEQFF